Below, 9 T cell receptor beta chains from the same sample are listed, as sequenced in a study of blood T cells in healthy people across ages. For the second PCR, which ran for about 6 to 12 cycles, a sample-barcoded 5' primer and a J-beta primer mix were used. TCRdb itself ran the 5' RACE reads through MiXCR, one entry per CDR3 protein. The sample includes roughly 1,700,000 distinct CDR3 sequences, roughly 28% of them seen just once. The sample consisted of blood. These receptors originate from a woman in her 30s in good health.

This clonotype was seen a few times. The chain employs TRBV7-8 and TRBJ1-1; D call uncertain. Germline V CDR1 and CDR2: SGHVS, FQNEAQ. The length of the CDR3 is 12 residues. V was shortened by 5 bases and J by 3 bases, with 7 bases between the two germline ends. In nucleotides, the CDR3 is TGTGCCAGCAGCCCTGTGGACACTGAAGCTTTCTTT. Translation gives CASSPVDTEAFF.

The rearrangement uses TRBV7-2 and TRBJ2-5, with 7 nucleotides matching TRBD1. The tail of the sequence fits TRBJ2-7 better, so the J call may be wrong. The germline V gene encodes CDR1 SGHTA and CDR2 FQGNSA. This CDR3 is 14 amino acids long. The CDR3 spells CASSWDSTSYEQYF. CDR3 sequence (DNA): TGTGCCAGCAGCTGGGACAGCACCTCTTACGAGCAGTACTTC.

This clonotype has only a few counts. The gene calls are TRBV5-1 and TRBJ2-3, with D maybe TRBD1 (5 bases). Germline CDR1 and CDR2: SGHRS and YFSETQ. The ends were cut back, 6 bases at V and 2 bases at J, with 13 bases in the middle. This CDR3 region has 14 residues. The chain's CDR3 is CASIPDSNTDTQYF. The CDR3 DNA is TGCGCCAGCATCCCCGACAGTAACACAGATACGCAGTATTTT.

This clonotype was counted only a few times. The chain has TRBV12-3 or TRBV12-4 and TRBJ1-5; D is ambiguous. V was cut by 6 bases and J by 5 bases, with 11 bases left in between. This CDR3 has 13 residues. CDR3 sequence (DNA): TGTGCCAGCAGGTCTCGGAGGGATCAGCCCCAGCATTTT. Translated: CASRSRRDQPQHF.

Here the CDR3 DNA reads TGCGCCAGCGGGGAGGGTCTAGCGGGCGAGCAGTTCTTC. Encoded protein: CASGEGLAGEQFF. The V call is TRBV5-1, the J call TRBJ2-1; 8 nucleotides agree with TRBD2. CDR1 is SGHRS and CDR2 is YFSETQ in the germline V gene. The CDR3 is made up of 13 amino acids. J lost 10 bases, V lost 7 bases, and 10 bases had no gene match. The variable domain in full, with the rest retrieved from reference TRBV5-1 and TRBJ2-1, is KAGVTQTPRYLIKTRGQQVTLSCSPISGHRSVSWYQQTPGQGLQFLFEYFSETQRNKGNFPGRFSGRQFSNSRSEMNVSTLELGDSALYLCASGEGLAGEQFFGPGTRLTVL.

The chain has TRBV4-3 and TRBJ2-1; 12 bases are a match to TRBD2. The junction had 9 bases not matched to a gene; V was cut back by 4 bases and J by 5 bases. This CDR3 spans 17 amino acids. CDR1 and CDR2 (germline): LGHNA, YSLEER. CDR3 sequence reads: CASSLLAGGIEHNEQFF. The CDR3 DNA is TGCGCCAGCAGCCTACTAGCGGGAGGAATAGAACACAATGAGCAGTTCTTC.

The table lists this clonotype with many counts. The chain employs TRBV5-1 and TRBJ2-1; D remains ambiguous. Germline CDR1 SGHRS, CDR2 YFSETQ. The CDR3 is 14 amino acids. Trimming shortened V by 3 bases and J by 2 bases, and 9 bases separated the two germline ends. The CDR3 spells CASSYTAAYNEQFF. CDR3 DNA sequence: TGCGCCAGCAGCTACACCGCAGCCTACAATGAGCAGTTCTTC.

This clonotype appeared a few times. The chain carries TRBV28 and TRBJ2-7, with D possibly matching TRBD1 (6 bases). The CDR3 extends over 16 amino acids. The germline V gene encodes CDR1 MDHEN and CDR2 SYDVKM. Between the trimmed V and J ends, which lost 5 bases and 0 bases, there was a span of 17 bases. In DNA, the CDR3 is TGTGCCAGCAGTCAAGGCAGGGGTGAGTCCTCCTACGAGCAGTACTTC. It encodes CASSQGRGESSYEQYF.

Here the CDR3 DNA reads TGCGCCAGCAGCTTGGTGCCGGGGCGCGACGAGCAGTACTTC. Protein product: CASSLVPGRDEQYF. This rearrangement joins TRBV5-1 to TRBJ2-5; perhaps D is TRBD1 or TRBD2 (5 bases each). The DNA end is more similar to TRBJ2-7, so the J call may be wrong. CDR1 and CDR2 from the germline V gene are SGHRS and YFSETQ. This CDR3 spans 14 amino acids.